This T cell receptor (beta chain) emerged from a study of cytomegalovirus exposure and HLA in healthy donors. Across the study: Early on, a data release was issued that held 85 million to 95 million unique TCRs from HLA-typed donors. Findings of the study overall: The dataset shows that most TCR sequences were rare, while some public TCRs occurred in many donors. Per a later analysis, HLA-associated TCR beta chains showed more clonal expansion than other, equally common TCR beta chains. Three CMV-associated chains were confirmed in vitro to be specific for CMV antigens.

Amplification used 60 Vbeta primers and 13 Jbeta primers. This table comes from immunoSEQ multiplex PCR, and its TCRdb copy is limited to in-frame clones, with some not included. Of 150,000 to 200,000 clones in the sample, 75% to 80% were seen once. Worth noting for this clone: Its antigen is as yet unknown. The sample contains more than one DNA sequence encoding this CDR3.

The sequence came from a man between 50 and 59 years old in good health and CMV-seropositive. The sample was PBMCs.

Written as DNA, the CDR3 is TGTGCCAGTAGCCAGGGTAGAAACACCGGGGAGCTGTTTTTT. This translates into CASSQGRNTGELFF. V is TRBV19 and J is TRBJ2-2; a weak D match, TRBD1 (5 bases). CDR3 length equals 14 residues. V lost 6 bases to trimming and J lost 2 bases, with 10 bases between them. The germline gives CDR1 LNHDA, CDR2 SQIVND (reference sequence).